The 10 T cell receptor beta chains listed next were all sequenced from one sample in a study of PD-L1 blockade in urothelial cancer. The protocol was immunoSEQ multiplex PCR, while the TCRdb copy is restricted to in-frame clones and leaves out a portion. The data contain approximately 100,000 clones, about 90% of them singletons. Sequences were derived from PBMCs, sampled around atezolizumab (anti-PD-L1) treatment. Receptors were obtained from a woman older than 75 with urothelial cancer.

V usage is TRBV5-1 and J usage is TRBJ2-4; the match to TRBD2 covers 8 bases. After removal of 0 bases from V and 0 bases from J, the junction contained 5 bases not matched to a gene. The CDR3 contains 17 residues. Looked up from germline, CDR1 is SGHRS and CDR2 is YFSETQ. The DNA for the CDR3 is TGCGCCAGCAGCTTGGGGTCAGCGGGAGTAGCCAAAAACATTCAGTACTTC. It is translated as CASSLGSAGVAKNIQYF.

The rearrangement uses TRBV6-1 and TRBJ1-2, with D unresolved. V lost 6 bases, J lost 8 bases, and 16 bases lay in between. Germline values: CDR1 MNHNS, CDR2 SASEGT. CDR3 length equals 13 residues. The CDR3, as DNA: TGTGCCAGCAGAAGTTATCTTAGCGGCGGCTACACCTTC. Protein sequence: CASRSYLSGGYTF.

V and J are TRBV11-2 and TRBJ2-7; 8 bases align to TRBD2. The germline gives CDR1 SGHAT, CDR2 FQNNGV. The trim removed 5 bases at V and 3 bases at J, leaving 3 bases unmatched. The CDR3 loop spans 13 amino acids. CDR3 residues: CASSPGTSYEQYF. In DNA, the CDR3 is TGTGCCAGCAGCCCCGGGACTAGCTACGAGCAGTACTTC.

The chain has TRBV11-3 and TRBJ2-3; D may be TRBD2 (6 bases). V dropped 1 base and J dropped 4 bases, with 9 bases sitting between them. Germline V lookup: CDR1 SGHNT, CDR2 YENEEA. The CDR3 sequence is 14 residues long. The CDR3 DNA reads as TGTGCCAGCAGCTTAGCGCGGGACGCAGATACGCAGTATTTT. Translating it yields CASSLARDADTQYF.

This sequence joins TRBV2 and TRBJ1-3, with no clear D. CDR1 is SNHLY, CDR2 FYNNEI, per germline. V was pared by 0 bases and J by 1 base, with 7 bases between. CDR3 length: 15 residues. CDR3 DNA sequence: TGTGCCAGCAGTGAAGCTTCCGGGTCTGGAAACACCATATATTTT. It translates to CASSEASGSGNTIYF.

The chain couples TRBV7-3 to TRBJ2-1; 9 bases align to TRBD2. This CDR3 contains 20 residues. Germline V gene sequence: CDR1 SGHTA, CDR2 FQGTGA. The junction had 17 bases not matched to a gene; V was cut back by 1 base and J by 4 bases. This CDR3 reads CASSLNLAAGGPSPYNEQFF. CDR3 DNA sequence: TGTGCCAGCAGCTTAAATCTTGCGGCGGGAGGGCCCTCTCCGTACAATGAGCAGTTCTTC.

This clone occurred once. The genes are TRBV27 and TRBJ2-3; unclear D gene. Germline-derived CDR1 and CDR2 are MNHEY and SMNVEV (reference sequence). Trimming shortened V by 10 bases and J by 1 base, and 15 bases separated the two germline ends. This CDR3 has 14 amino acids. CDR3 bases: TGTGCCAACCGGCTTGTCGAGGGCACAGATACGCAGTATTTT. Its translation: CANRLVEGTDTQYF.

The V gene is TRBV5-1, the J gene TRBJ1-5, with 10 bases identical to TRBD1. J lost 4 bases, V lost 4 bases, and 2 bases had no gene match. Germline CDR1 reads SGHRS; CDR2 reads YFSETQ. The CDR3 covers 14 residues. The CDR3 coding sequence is TGCGCCAGCAGCCAGGACAGGGGGAATCAGCCCCAGCATTTT. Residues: CASSQDRGNQPQHF.

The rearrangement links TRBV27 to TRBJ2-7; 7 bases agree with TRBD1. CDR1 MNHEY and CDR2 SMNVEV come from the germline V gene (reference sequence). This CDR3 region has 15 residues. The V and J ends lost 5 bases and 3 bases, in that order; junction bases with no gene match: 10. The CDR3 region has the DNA TGTGCCAGCAGTCCGCGAAAGGGGGCGGACTACGAGCAGTACTTC. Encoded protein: CASSPRKGADYEQYF.

The DNA of the CDR3 is TGTGCCAGCAGTGAACAGGGTTTTGGTCAGCCCCAGCATTTT. This codes for CASSEQGFGQPQHF. The V and J genes are TRBV6-4 and TRBJ1-5; possible D gene TRBD1, 6 bases. CDR3 length: 14 amino acids. Trimming removed 3 bases from V and 6 bases from J, with 12 bases in between. Looked up from germline, CDR1 is MRHNA and CDR2 is SNTAGT.